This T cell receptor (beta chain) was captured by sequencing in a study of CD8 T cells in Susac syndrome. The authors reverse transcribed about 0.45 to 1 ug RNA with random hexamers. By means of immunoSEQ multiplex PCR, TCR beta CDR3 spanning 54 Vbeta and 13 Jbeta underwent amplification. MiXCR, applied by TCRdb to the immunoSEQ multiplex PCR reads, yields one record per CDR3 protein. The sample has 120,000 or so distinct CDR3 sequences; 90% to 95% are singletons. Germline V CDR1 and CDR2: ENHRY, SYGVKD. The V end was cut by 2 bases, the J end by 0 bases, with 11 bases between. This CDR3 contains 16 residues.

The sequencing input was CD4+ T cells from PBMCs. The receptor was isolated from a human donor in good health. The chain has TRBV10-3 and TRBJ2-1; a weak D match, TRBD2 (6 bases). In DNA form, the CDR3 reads TGTGCCATCAGTGAGCGGGGCGGGAACTCCTACAATGAGCAGTTCTTC. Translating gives CAISERGGNSYNEQFF.